The 14 T cell receptor beta chains given below trace back to one sample, sequenced in a study of control samples from healthy donors and cancer patients. Sequencing used immunoSEQ multiplex PCR; TCRdb keeps in-frame clones, though not all of them. This table holds around 140,000 clones, 90% to 95% found once. Sequenced material: blood. The receptor source for this set is a man aged 35 to 55 in good health.

CDR3 nucleotides: TGCAGTGCTAGTATACCCTCGGGCTCCTACGAGCAGTACTTC. It yields the protein CSASIPSGSYEQYF. The chain is built from TRBV20-1 and TRBJ2-7; no clear D. The germline V gene encodes CDR1 DFQATT and CDR2 SNEGSKA (reference sequence). The V gene lost 3 bases and the J gene lost 0 bases, with 12 bases spanning the gap. The CDR3 sequence is 14 residues long.

The chain combines TRBV3-1 (or the pseudogene TRBV3-2) with TRBJ1-1; the D is unclear. The V end lost 6 bases, the J end lost 3 bases, and 5 bases lay between the germline ends. CDR3 length equals 11 residues. Germline-derived CDR1 and CDR2 are LGHDT and YNNKEL (reference sequence). The CDR3 DNA sequence: TGTGCCAGCAGTGATTACACTGAAGCTTTCTTT. Translating it yields CASSDYTEAFF.

In DNA form, the CDR3 reads TGTGCCAGCGGCCAAGGGTTGTATAATGTGGCGGTGAACACCGGGGAGCTGTTTTTT. Protein sequence: CASGQGLYNVAVNTGELFF. The rearrangement joins TRBV11-2 to TRBJ2-2; D is ambiguous. Trimming cost V 8 bases and J 1 base, with 26 bases left between them. The CDR3 is 19 amino acids. CDR1 and CDR2 from the germline V gene are SGHAT and FQNNGV.

CDR3 loop: CASSLTGGFEKLFF. The CDR3, as DNA: TGTGCCAGCAGCCTGACAGGGGGCTTTGAAAAACTGTTTTTT. The V call is TRBV25-1, the J call TRBJ1-4, with 10 bases lining up with TRBD1. The CDR3 extends over 14 amino acids. The V gene's germline CDR1 is MGHDK and CDR2 SYGVNS. V trimming: 6 bases; J trimming: 7 bases; junction bases outside the gene matches: 5. Using reference TRBV25-1 and TRBJ1-4 for the parts outside the CDR3, the full variable domain is EADIYQTPRYLVIGTGKKITLECSQTMGHDKMYWYQQDPGMELHLIHYSYGVNSTEKGDLSSESTVSRIRTEHFPLTLESARPSHTSQYLCASSLTGGFEKLFFGSGTQLSVL.

V usage is TRBV5-4 and J usage is TRBJ2-5; 9 nucleotides align to TRBD2. CDR1 and CDR2 from the germline V gene are SGHNT and YYREEE (reference sequence). CDR3 length: 13 residues. V lost 4 bases and J lost 6; bases outside the gene matches: 4. This CDR3 is CASSPAGGKTQYF. CDR3 bases: TGTGCCAGCAGCCCAGCGGGAGGAAAGACCCAGTACTTC.

The rearrangement links TRBV24-1 to TRBJ1-2; D is uncertain. Trimming removed 6 bases at V and 3 bases at J, with 10 bases between. Germline CDR1 KGHDR, CDR2 SFDVKD. The CDR3 length is 13 residues. In DNA, the CDR3 is TGTGCCACCAGTATCACAGACTACTATGGCTACACCTTC. Translation gives CATSITDYYGYTF.

This chain joins TRBV5-1 and TRBJ2-5; D gene uncertain. Trimming pared 0 bases from V and 2 bases from J, leaving 8 bases between. The V gene's germline CDR1 is SGHRS and CDR2 YFSETQ. The CDR3 is 14 amino acids. The CDR3 loop reads CASSLAVAQETQYF. Written as DNA, the CDR3 is TGCGCCAGCAGCTTGGCGGTAGCTCAAGAGACCCAGTACTTC. Full variable domain (missing parts from reference TRBV5-1 and TRBJ2-5): KAGVTQTPRYLIKTRGQQVTLSCSPISGHRSVSWYQQTPGQGLQFLFEYFSETQRNKGNFPGRFSGRQFSNSRSEMNVSTLELGDSALYLCASSLAVAQETQYFGPGTRLLVL.

The chain carries TRBV7-2 and TRBJ1-1; D gene unclear. The CDR3 loop spans 13 amino acids. V was cut by 1 base and J by 2 bases, with 5 bases left in between. Germline V gives CDR1 SGHTA, CDR2 FQGNSA. CDR3 protein: CASSLDSNTEAFF. The CDR3 DNA reads as TGTGCCAGCAGCTTAGACAGTAACACTGAAGCTTTCTTT.

The chain recombines TRBV27 with TRBJ2-3; TRBD2 might be the D (5 bases). The V end was cut by 4 bases, the J end by 2 bases, with 10 bases between. The CDR3 is 14 amino acids. The germline CDR1 and CDR2 sequences are MNHEY and SMNVEV (reference sequence). CDR3 in DNA: TGTGCCAGCAGTTCCCGAGGACTCACAGATACGCAGTATTTT. Translating gives CASSSRGLTDTQYF.

The V and J genes are TRBV28 and TRBJ1-4; the D is unclear. V was trimmed by 6 bases and J by 2 bases, leaving 4 bases between them. The germline gives CDR1 MDHEN, CDR2 SYDVKM. This CDR3 spans 12 amino acids. This chain's CDR3 is CASRGTNEKLFF. The CDR3, as DNA: TGTGCCAGCAGAGGGACTAATGAAAAACTGTTTTTT.

The CDR3 DNA reads TGTGCCAGCAGCGAACAGGTAGTGAATCAGCCCCAGCATTTT. It is translated as CASSEQVVNQPQHF. V and J are TRBV2 and TRBJ1-5, with a weak D call TRBD1 (5 bases). The CDR3 length is 14 residues. V was cut by 6 bases and J by 4 bases, with 13 bases left in between. Germline V gene data show CDR1 as SNHLY and CDR2 as FYNNEI.

The rearrangement joins TRBV15 to TRBJ1-2; no clear D. V was cut by 0 bases and J by 5 bases, with 10 bases left in between. CDR3 size: 14 residues. Germline loops: CDR1 LNHNV, CDR2 YYDKDF (reference sequence). The CDR3 protein is CATSRDREVYGYTF. In DNA, the CDR3 is TGTGCCACCAGCAGAGATCGTGAAGTTTATGGCTACACCTTC.

The V and J genes are TRBV6-5 and TRBJ1-6; 7 bases are a match to TRBD1. The germline CDR1 and CDR2 sequences are MNHEY and SVGAGI. Trimming removed 6 bases from V and 7 bases from J; junction bases left unmatched: 6. The CDR3 sequence is 14 residues long. In DNA form, the CDR3 reads TGTGCCAGCAGGACAGGGTACTCAAATTCACCCCTCCACTTT. It is translated as CASRTGYSNSPLHF.

In its sample, this clone was seen once. The rearrangement links TRBV19 to TRBJ1-5; D gene unclear. CDR3 size: 13 residues. V lost 4 bases and J lost 8, with 12 bases in between. Germline assignment: CDR1 LNHDA and CDR2 SQIVND (reference sequence). CDR3: CASSTGGAEPQHF. In nucleotides, the CDR3 is TGTGCCAGTAGTACAGGCGGCGCGGAGCCCCAGCATTTT.